This T cell receptor (beta chain) was identified in a study of blood T cells in healthy people across ages. From germline, CDR1 is SGHVS and CDR2 FQNEAQ. The J segment lost 8 bases and the V segment lost 3 bases, leaving 7 bases of the junction unmatched. This CDR3 spans 14 amino acids. For the second PCR, which ran for about 6 to 11 cycles, a sample-barcoded 5' primer and a J-beta primer mix were used. Each CDR3 protein gets one entry after TCRdb re-called the 5' RACE reads with MiXCR. Here the sample spans about 780,000 distinct CDR3 sequences, about a quarter being singletons. This same sample was also taken into another study, of T cells of mothers and their children.

The sequenced sample consisted of blood. The gene calls are TRBV7-8 and TRBJ2-4; 7 bases map to TRBD1. The TCR was taken from a boy between 10 and 17 years old in good health. The CDR3 region is CASSFHRQGDIQYF. The CDR3 DNA reads TGTGCCAGCAGCTTCCATAGACAGGGTGACATTCAGTACTTC.